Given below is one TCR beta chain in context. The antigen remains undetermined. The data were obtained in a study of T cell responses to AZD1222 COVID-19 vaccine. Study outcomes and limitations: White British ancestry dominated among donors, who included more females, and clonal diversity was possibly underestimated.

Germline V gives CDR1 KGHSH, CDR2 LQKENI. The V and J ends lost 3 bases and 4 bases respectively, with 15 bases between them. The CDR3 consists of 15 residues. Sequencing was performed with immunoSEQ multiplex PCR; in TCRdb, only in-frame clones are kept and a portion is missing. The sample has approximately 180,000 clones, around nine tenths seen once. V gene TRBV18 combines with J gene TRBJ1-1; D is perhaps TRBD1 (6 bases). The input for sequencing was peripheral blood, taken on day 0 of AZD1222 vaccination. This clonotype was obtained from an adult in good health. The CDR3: CASSPSNRVGTEAFF. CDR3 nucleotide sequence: TGTGCCAGCTCACCTTCGAACAGGGTAGGCACTGAAGCTTTCTTT.